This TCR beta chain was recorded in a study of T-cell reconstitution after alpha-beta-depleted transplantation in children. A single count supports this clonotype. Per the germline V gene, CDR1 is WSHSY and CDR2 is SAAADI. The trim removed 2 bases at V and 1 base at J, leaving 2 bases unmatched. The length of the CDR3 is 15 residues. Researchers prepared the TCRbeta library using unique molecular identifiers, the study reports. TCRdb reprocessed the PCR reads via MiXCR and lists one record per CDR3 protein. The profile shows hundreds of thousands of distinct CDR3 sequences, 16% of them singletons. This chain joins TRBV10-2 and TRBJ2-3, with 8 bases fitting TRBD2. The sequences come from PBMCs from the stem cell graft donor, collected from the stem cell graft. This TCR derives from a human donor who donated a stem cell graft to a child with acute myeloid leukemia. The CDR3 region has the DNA TGCGCCAGCAGTGAGCCGCGGGGGGGCACAGATACGCAGTATTTT. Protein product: CASSEPRGGTDTQYF.